These 9 T cell receptor beta chains came from one sample sequenced in a study of spatial heterogeneity in lung cancer (dated by TCRdb to about 2019). Library construction relied on 5' RACE. The instrument given in TCRdb is NextSeq 500. TCRdb's own reprocessing of the public reads used fastp at Q25 and MiXCR and kept productive beta chains. Identical CDR3 protein sequences are pooled into one entry, listed with their most common genes and DNA. The sample records 60,000 to 65,000 distinct CDR3 sequences, about 8% of which are singletons. The ten most abundant clones make up over 13% of the sample. The sample's time point, from its label and the paper: sample taken at primary tumor resection. Without any cell sorting, TCR sequencing was performed on whole RNA extracted either from tumor and nontumor lung tissue or from cryopreserved PBMC samples. The sample here was PBMCs, taken at surgery. Receptors were obtained from a female donor with early-stage non-small cell lung cancer.

A few counts support this clonotype. The chain is built from TRBV20-1 and TRBJ2-7; TRBD1 might be the D (6 bases). CDR3 length: 12 residues. Trimming stripped 5 bases from V and 0 bases from J, with 8 bases between. Per germline, CDR1 DFQATT and CDR2 SNEGSKA (reference sequence). CDR3 sequence: CSAPDSSYEQYF. The CDR3 region has the DNA TGCAGTGCTCCGGACAGCTCCTACGAGCAGTACTTC.

In this sample, this clonotype turned up many times. J is TRBJ1-4 and V is TRBV29-1; no clear D gene. V was pared by 1 base and J by 12 bases, with 9 bases between. Germline-derived CDR1 and CDR2 are SQVTM and ANQGSEA. There are 11 residues in the CDR3. This chain's CDR3 is CSVEVRRELFF. The CDR3 DNA sequence: TGCAGCGTTGAAGTGCGAAGGGAACTGTTTTTT.

CDR3 protein: CASTRMGQGRTDTQYF. The CDR3 DNA sequence: TGTGCCAGCACCAGAATGGGGCAGGGACGGACAGATACGCAGTATTTT. This chain joins TRBV2 and TRBJ2-3, with D tentatively TRBD1 or TRBD2 (5 bases each). CDR3 length equals 16 residues. The V end lost 7 bases, the J end lost 3 bases, and 20 bases lay between the germline ends. Germline CDR1 and CDR2: SNHLY and FYNNEI.

Comment on this clonotype: One end of the junction varies from germline; a read error may be responsible. The chain recombines TRBV12-3 or TRBV12-4 with TRBJ2-3; perhaps TRBD2 as D (5 bases). CDR3 length equals 14 residues. The CDR3 loop reads CASRRLPRTDTQYF. The CDR3 DNA sequence: TGTGCCAGCCGCCGACTACCCCGCACAGACACGCAGTATTTT.

The chain has TRBV20-1 and TRBJ1-5, with 9 bases matching TRBD1. The germline V gene has CDR1 DFQATT and CDR2 SNEGSKA (reference sequence). The CDR3 contains 14 residues. Trimming removed 7 bases from V and 1 base from J; junction bases left unmatched: 5. The CDR3 DNA reads as TGCAGTGTCAAACAGGGGGCAAGCAATCAGCCCCAGCATTTT. Encoded protein: CSVKQGASNQPQHF.

The gene calls are TRBV7-6 and TRBJ2-2; 10 positions match TRBD2. This CDR3 region has 17 residues. Germline values: CDR1 SGHVS, CDR2 FNYEAQ. After removal of 5 bases from V and 5 bases from J, the junction contained 11 bases not matched to a gene. In DNA, the CDR3 is TGTGCCAGCAGCGCCACCCTTGGAGCGGGAGGGACCGGGGAGCTGTTTTTT. It yields the protein CASSATLGAGGTGELFF.

This clonotype has more than one count but fewer than ten. The chain is built from TRBV28 and TRBJ1-4, with D perhaps matching TRBD1 (6 bases). This CDR3 comprises 14 residues. Per germline, CDR1 MDHEN and CDR2 SYDVKM. V lost 6 bases and J lost 3, with 11 bases in between. CDR3 nucleotide sequence: TGTGCCAGCAGAACCGGGACACCTAATGAAAAACTGTTTTTT. Its protein product is CASRTGTPNEKLFF.

This clonotype was found a few times. The chain is built from TRBV20-1 and TRBJ1-4, with 11 nucleotides matching TRBD1. The J segment lost 6 bases and the V segment lost 2 bases, leaving 2 bases of the junction unmatched. CDR1 is DFQATT, CDR2 SNEGSKA, per germline (reference sequence). The CDR3 contains 14 residues. Here the CDR3 reads CSARPDRGHEKLFF. The CDR3 DNA reads as TGCAGTGCTAGACCGGACAGGGGGCATGAAAAACTGTTTTTT.

In its sample, this clonotype was seen many times. This sequence joins TRBV18 and TRBJ2-3, with a possible D match to TRBD1 (5 bases). The CDR3 loop spans 15 amino acids. Between the trimmed V and J ends, which lost 2 bases and 1 base, there was a span of 10 bases. In germline, CDR1 is KGHSH, CDR2 LQKENI. Here the CDR3 DNA reads TGTGCCAGCTCACCAGGGGAAGGGGGCACAGATACGCAGTATTTT. It specifies CASSPGEGGTDTQYF.